The next 32 T cell receptor beta chains were all read from a single sample in a study of CD8 T cells in Susac syndrome. An amount of RNA that ranged from roughly 0.5 to 1 ug was reverse transcribed with random hexamers. One entry per CDR3 protein, called by TCRdb with MiXCR from the immunoSEQ multiplex PCR reads. This sample carries around 150,000 distinct CDR3 sequences, around 93% of them seen once, and the ten largest clones take more than 0.11%. Specimen: CD4+ T cells from PBMCs. These receptors all stem from a human donor with Susac syndrome.

V is TRBV12-3 or TRBV12-4 and J is TRBJ2-1; 13 bases agree with TRBD2. The length of the CDR3 is 16 residues. The V and J ends lost 6 bases and 2 bases, in that order; junction bases with no gene match: 4. CDR3 in amino acids: CASRGTSGVPYNEQFF. In DNA, the CDR3 is TGTGCCAGCAGAGGGACTAGCGGGGTACCCTACAATGAGCAGTTCTTC.

The chain recombines TRBV30 with TRBJ1-1; 7 bases align to TRBD1. Germline lookup yields CDR1 GTSNPN and CDR2 SVGIG (reference sequence). The ends lost 1 base at V and 4 bases at J; junction bases unmatched: 6. CDR3 length: 14 residues. Here the CDR3 reads CAWSGDSRTTEAFF. CDR3 DNA: TGTGCCTGGAGTGGGGACAGTAGGACCACTGAAGCTTTCTTT. The full variable domain, its missing parts supplied by reference TRBV30 and TRBJ1-1, is SQTIHQWPATLVQPVGSPLSLECTVEGTSNPNLYWYRQAAGRGLQLLFYSVGIGQISSEVPQNLSASRPQDRQFILSSKKLLLSDSGFYLCAWSGDSRTTEAFFGQGTRLTVV.

The chain couples TRBV20-1 to TRBJ2-3; 11 bases match TRBD2. The V gene end was trimmed by 5 bases and the J gene end by 6 bases; junction bases not matched to a gene: 13. Looked up from germline, CDR1 is DFQATT and CDR2 is SNEGSKA (reference sequence). CDR3 length equals 16 residues. The CDR3 sequence: CSAPHRLAGFGDTQYF. DNA for the CDR3: TGCAGTGCTCCCCATCGACTAGCGGGATTTGGGGATACGCAGTATTTT.

J is TRBJ2-1 and V is TRBV20-1; TRBD2 might be the D (5 bases). The V gene's germline CDR1 is DFQATT and CDR2 SNEGSKA (reference sequence). This CDR3 is 13 amino acids long. The V gene lost 4 bases and the J gene lost 9 bases, with 16 bases spanning the gap. CDR3 in amino acids: CSAKGGLHSEQFF. In DNA form, the CDR3 reads TGCAGTGCTAAAGGCGGACTCCACAGTGAGCAGTTCTTC.

CDR3 sequence: CSVHQPPGGNGYTF. CDR3 sequence (DNA): TGCAGCGTCCACCAGCCTCCGGGGGGAAATGGCTACACCTTC. This rearrangement joins TRBV29-1 to TRBJ1-2, with TRBD1 as a possible D gene (5 bases). The ends were cut back, 6 bases at V and 6 bases at J, with 20 bases in the middle. Germline V lookup: CDR1 SQVTM, CDR2 ANQGSEA. The CDR3 runs to 14 residues.

This chain joins TRBV14 and TRBJ2-3; 13 bases fit TRBD2. V lost 1 base to trimming and J lost 6 bases; unmatched junction nucleotides: 4. Germline V gene sequence: CDR1 SGHDN, CDR2 FVKESK. The CDR3 is 16 residues long. CDR3 sequence: CASSQVLAGGLDTQYF. CDR3 nucleotide sequence: TGTGCCAGCAGCCAAGTACTAGCGGGAGGGCTGGATACGCAGTATTTT. The entire variable domain, with the rest obtained from reference TRBV14 and TRBJ2-3, is as follows: EAGVTQFPSHSVIEKGQTVTLRCDPISGHDNLYWYRRVMGKEIKFLLHFVKESKQDESGMPNNRFLAERTGGTYSTLKVQPAELEDSGVYFCASSQVLAGGLDTQYFGPGTRLTVL.

CDR3 nucleotide sequence: TGCGCCAGCAGCCAAGCCAGGGGGTACGAGCAGTACTTC. Translated: CASSQARGYEQYF. The chain couples TRBV4-3 to TRBJ2-7; 7 bases are shared with TRBD1. The CDR3 runs 13 residues. The J segment lost 4 bases and the V segment lost 1 base, leaving 1 base of the junction unmatched. The V gene's germline CDR1 is LGHNA and CDR2 YSLEER.

V is TRBV5-6 and J is TRBJ2-1; no clear D. The germline V gene has CDR1 SGHDT and CDR2 YYEEEE. This CDR3 spans 14 amino acids. Trimming took 2 bases from V and 13 from J, leaving 19 bases between them. CDR3 bases: TGTGCCAGCAGCTTAAGCGAGAGGACCGAGCATCAGTTCTTC. This codes for CASSLSERTEHQFF.

This clonotype was seen only a few times. The chain employs TRBV29-1 and TRBJ2-2; weak D call: TRBD2 (7 bases). The V and J ends lost 7 bases and 5 bases respectively, with 17 bases between them. This CDR3 comprises 14 residues. CDR1 SQVTM and CDR2 ANQGSEA come from the germline V gene. The CDR3 region has the DNA TGCAGCGCCCGGGGGGCGGGAGATACCGGGGAGCTGTTTTTT. This gives the protein CSARGAGDTGELFF.

This chain connects TRBV2 to TRBJ2-6; D remains ambiguous. V was cut by 5 bases and J by 4 bases, with 9 bases left in between. The CDR3 sequence is 14 residues long. Germline-derived CDR1 and CDR2 are SNHLY and FYNNEI. The CDR3 region is CASSPPIGANVLTF. As DNA, the CDR3 is TGTGCCAGCAGTCCCCCGATCGGGGCCAACGTCCTGACTTTC.

The chain is built from TRBV4-2 and TRBJ2-3; D might be TRBD2 (6 bases). The CDR3 is 15 amino acids. Per germline, CDR1 LGHNA and CDR2 YNFKEQ. V lost 0 bases and J 0 bases, leaving 7 bases between the germline ends. This CDR3 is CASSQDGTSTDTQYF. The CDR3 DNA sequence: TGTGCCAGCAGCCAAGATGGGACTAGCACAGATACGCAGTATTTT.

The V call is TRBV5-1, the J call TRBJ2-3, with D perhaps TRBD2 (7 bases). The CDR3 is 16 amino acids. Germline V lookup: CDR1 SGHRS, CDR2 YFSETQ. Deletions cut 0 bases from V and 3 bases from J, with 14 bases between. The CDR3 nucleotides are TGCGCCAGCAGCTTGGCCATGGGGGGGCCGACAGATACGCAGTATTTT. Its protein is CASSLAMGGPTDTQYF.

The CDR3 region is CAWSVQDNQPQHF. The CDR3 DNA follows: TGTGCCTGGAGTGTACAGGACAATCAGCCCCAGCATTTT. This chain uses TRBV30 with TRBJ1-5; TRBD1 is a possible D gene (5 bases). The germline V and J ends were trimmed by 0 bases and 3 bases, with 6 bases remaining between them. CDR3 length: 13 amino acids. CDR1 GTSNPN and CDR2 SVGIG come from the germline V gene (reference sequence).

The chain joins TRBV3-1 to TRBJ1-3; no definite D call. The CDR3 consists of 15 residues. V lost 1 base, J lost 1 base, and 8 bases lay in between. CDR1 is LGHDT and CDR2 is YNNKEL in the germline V gene (reference sequence). The CDR3 region has the DNA TGTGCCAGCAGCCAAGGTGGGATTTCTGGAAACACCATATATTTT. Translating it yields CASSQGGISGNTIYF.

This sequence joins TRBV7-9 and TRBJ1-6; D is undetermined. This CDR3 contains 12 residues. Germline lookup yields CDR1 SEHNR and CDR2 FQNEAQ (reference sequence). The V gene lost 8 bases and the J gene lost 9 bases, with 11 bases spanning the gap. CDR3 sequence: CASEGAGSPLHF. DNA of the CDR3: TGTGCCAGCGAGGGTGCTGGTTCACCCCTCCACTTT.

CDR3 amino acids: CASSSLGFTDTQYF. DNA of the CDR3: TGTGCCAGCAGCTCCCTCGGCTTCACAGATACGCAGTATTTT. The V and J genes are TRBV7-9 and TRBJ2-3; D ambiguous. V lost 4 bases and J 2 bases, leaving 10 bases between the germline ends. This CDR3 is 14 amino acids long. In germline, CDR1 is SEHNR, CDR2 FQNEAQ (reference sequence).

The chain joins TRBV30 to TRBJ2-3, with 10 bases matching TRBD1. CDR1 and CDR2 from the germline V gene are GTSNPN and SVGIG (reference sequence). Germline trimming cut 3 bases from V and 6 bases from J; bases unmatched to any gene: 9. CDR3 length: 15 amino acids. CDR3 loop: CAWSEGDRGRDTQYF. As DNA, the CDR3 is TGTGCCTGGAGCGAGGGTGACAGGGGGCGGGATACGCAGTATTTT.

The chain employs TRBV25-1 and TRBJ1-5; no definite D call. Germline CDR1 MGHDK, CDR2 SYGVNS. The V gene lost 1 base and the J gene lost 6 bases, with 7 bases spanning the gap. This CDR3 comprises 13 residues. CDR3 sequence (DNA): TGTGCCAGCAGTGAATCCGGCGGTCAGCCCCAGCATTTT. It encodes CASSESGGQPQHF.

The chain couples TRBV20-1 to TRBJ2-5; TRBD2 is a possible D gene (5 bases). Germline loops: CDR1 DFQATT, CDR2 SNEGSKA (reference sequence). The germline V and J ends were trimmed by 3 bases and 1 base, with 12 bases remaining between them. The CDR3 spans 14 residues. CDR3 loop: CSARQDFVQETQYF. In DNA form, the CDR3 reads TGCAGTGCTAGGCAGGACTTTGTCCAAGAGACCCAGTACTTC.

The chain joins TRBV7-2 to TRBJ1-1, with 10 bases matching TRBD1. CDR1 is SGHTA, CDR2 FQGNSA, per germline. The CDR3 sequence is 11 residues long. Germline trimming cut 5 bases from V and 11 bases from J; bases unmatched to any gene: 2. The CDR3: CASSLDRGAFF. The CDR3 region has the DNA TGTGCCAGCAGCCTGGACAGGGGGGCTTTCTTT.

The chain joins TRBV30 to TRBJ1-5, with 7 bases fitting TRBD1. CDR1 is GTSNPN, CDR2 SVGIG, per germline (reference sequence). J gave up 4 bases and V 0 bases, and 6 bases lay outside the gene matches. The CDR3 has 15 residues. The CDR3 DNA sequence: TGTGCCTGGAGTGTACGGGGACAGTCGAATCAGCCCCAGCATTTT. Residues: CAWSVRGQSNQPQHF.

This clonotype came up once. This chain joins TRBV5-4 and TRBJ2-5; D could derive from TRBD1 or TRBD2 (5 bases each). Trimming removed 3 bases from V and 2 bases from J, with 14 bases in between. Germline CDR1 SGHNT, CDR2 YYREEE (reference sequence). The CDR3 is made up of 15 amino acids. The CDR3 sequence is CASSWTGTLQETQYF. DNA for the CDR3: TGTGCCAGCAGCTGGACCGGGACCCTACAAGAGACCCAGTACTTC.

The chain links TRBV11-2 to TRBJ1-2; 7 bases match TRBD1. With V trimmed by 3 bases and J by 4 bases, 5 bases remained unmatched. The CDR3 is 14 residues long. The germline V gene encodes CDR1 SGHAT and CDR2 FQNNGV. CDR3 region: CASSFTGAGYGYTF. The CDR3 DNA follows: TGTGCCAGCAGCTTTACAGGGGCGGGCTATGGCTACACCTTC.

V gene TRBV15 combines with J gene TRBJ2-3; 9 bases align to TRBD2. J gave up 8 bases and V 11 bases, and 14 bases lay outside the gene matches. CDR3 size: 14 residues. Looked up from germline, CDR1 is LNHNV and CDR2 is YYDKDF (reference sequence). Here the CDR3 reads CAPGLAGERVTQYF. The CDR3 region has the DNA TGTGCCCCCGGGTTAGCGGGAGAGCGTGTTACGCAGTATTTT. The full variable domain, completed using reference TRBV15 and TRBJ2-3, is DAMVIQNPRYQVTQFGKPVTLSCSQTLNHNVMYWYQQKSSQAPKLLFHYYDKDFNNEADTPDNFQSRRPNTSFCFLDIRSPGLGDTAMYLCAPGLAGERVTQYFGPGTRLTVL.

V is TRBV20-1 and J is TRBJ2-5, with D possibly TRBD2 on 5 matching bases. There are 14 residues in the CDR3. Germline CDR1 is DFQATT and CDR2 is SNEGSKA (reference sequence). V lost 1 base and J lost 7, with 16 bases in between. In DNA, the CDR3 is TGCAGTGCTAGAGGGGGAGCCGGTCCGGCGACCCAGTACTTC. It translates to CSARGGAGPATQYF.

The V and J genes are TRBV20-1 and TRBJ1-2, with a tentative D call TRBD1 (6 bases). The CDR3 has 15 residues. Germline CDR1 is DFQATT and CDR2 is SNEGSKA (reference sequence). The V and J ends lost 1 base and 2 bases respectively, with 14 bases between them. The CDR3 loop is CSARVSDRLNYGYTF. As DNA, the CDR3 is TGCAGTGCTAGAGTCTCCGACAGGTTAAACTATGGCTACACCTTC.

This sequence joins TRBV13 and TRBJ2-3; a possible D gene is TRBD1 (8 bases). The CDR3 is 15 amino acids. V was trimmed by 6 bases and J by 2 bases, leaving 15 bases between them. Germline V gene sequence: CDR1 PRHDT, CDR2 FYEKMQ (reference sequence). In nucleotides, the CDR3 is TGTGCCAGCAGTTACAGGGGGGGACCCACAGATACGCAGTATTTT. It specifies CASSYRGGPTDTQYF. Variable domain in full (rest from reference TRBV13 and TRBJ2-3): AAGVIQSPRHLIKEKRETATLKCYPIPRHDTVYWYQQGPGQDPQFLISFYEKMQSDKGSIPDRFSAQQFSDYHSELNMSSLELGDSALYFCASSYRGGPTDTQYFGPGTRLTVL.

This chain connects TRBV30 to TRBJ1-2; no firm D call. The CDR3 covers 12 residues. CDR1 is GTSNPN and CDR2 is SVGIG in the germline V gene (reference sequence). With 8 bases removed from V and 3 bases from J, the gap between germline ends came to 13 bases. The CDR3 sequence: CAARNLDYGYTF. CDR3 nucleotides: TGTGCCGCGAGAAATTTGGACTATGGCTACACCTTC.

The chain combines TRBV9 with TRBJ2-3; 9 bases line up with TRBD2. V lost 7 bases and J lost 0; bases outside the gene matches: 6. In germline, CDR1 is SGDLS, CDR2 YYNGEE. The CDR3 has 15 residues. The CDR3 loop reads CASGLAGVSTDTQYF. The CDR3 DNA reads TGTGCCAGCGGCTTAGCGGGGGTTAGCACAGATACGCAGTATTTT. The full variable domain, with the rest looked up from reference TRBV9 and TRBJ2-3, is DSGVTQTPKHLITATGQRVTLRCSPRSGDLSVYWYQQSLDQGLQFLIQYYNGEERAKGNILERFSAQQFPDLHSELNLSSLELGDSALYFCASGLAGVSTDTQYFGPGTRLTVL.

The J gene is TRBJ2-1, the V gene TRBV15, with D maybe TRBD1 (7 bases). The CDR3 is 16 amino acids. Germline V gene sequence: CDR1 LNHNV, CDR2 YYDKDF (reference sequence). Trimming took off 6 bases at V and 7 bases at J, with 22 bases between the two ends. CDR3 region: CATRGQAGWEINEQFF. The CDR3 coding sequence is TGTGCCACCAGAGGACAGGCGGGGTGGGAGATAAATGAGCAGTTCTTC.

CDR3: CASSQVGQNTEAFF. The CDR3 DNA reads as TGTGCCAGCAGCCAAGTCGGTCAGAACACTGAAGCTTTCTTT. The chain joins TRBV3-1 to TRBJ1-1; D not resolved. Deletions cut 1 base from V and 1 base from J, with 7 bases between. The germline V gene encodes CDR1 LGHDT and CDR2 YNNKEL (reference sequence). The CDR3 has 14 amino acids.

The chain joins TRBV11-2 to TRBJ2-1; 8 nucleotides match TRBD1. Germline CDR1 is SGHAT and CDR2 is FQNNGV. With 1 base clipped from V and 6 bases from J, the junction kept 5 bases outside the gene matches. CDR3 length: 15 residues. The CDR3 bases are TGTGCCAGCAGCTTAGTGGGCAGGGGGCCCAATGAGCAGTTCTTC. This translates into CASSLVGRGPNEQFF.